Sequencing of this T cell receptor (beta chain) was carried out in a study of cytomegalovirus exposure and HLA in healthy donors. This clone was counted a few times. The antigen remains unidentified. Both 60 Vbeta primers and 13 Jbeta primers went into the PCR. In the original workflow: Later analysis identified roughly 82 million unique TCR beta chains, roughly 11 million shared. Using immunoSEQ multiplex PCR, the repertoire was profiled, and TCRdb retains in-frame clones only, with some absent. Clone size and the V and J calls come from that table; the DNA yielded D and trimming. The table records approximately 61,000 clones, about 60% of them present only once. V trimming: 3 bases; J trimming: 8 bases; junction bases outside the gene matches: 5. The CDR3 is made up of 15 amino acids. CDR1 and CDR2 (germline): LNHDA, SQIVND (reference sequence). Study-level points and caveats: Per a later analysis, approximately 16,000 TCR beta sequences showed association with HLA alleles at 0.05 false discovery rate. Data from an earlier analysis indicated that most TCR beta V segments were productive either about 90% or about 30% of the time. When analyzed later, the rates of TCR association showed variation by HLA locus, with DRB1 the most and HLA-C the fewest.

V usage is TRBV19 and J usage is TRBJ2-1; TRBD2 matches at 12 bases. The receptor's source is a woman in her forties or fifties in good health and CMV-seronegative. The sequencing input was PBMCs. DNA for the CDR3: TGTGCCAGTAGTATCCTAGCGGGGGGGAGGGATGAGCAGTTCTTC. Its protein product is CASSILAGGRDEQFF.